These 30 T cell receptor beta chains originate from one sample sequenced in a study of blood T cells in healthy people across ages. Sample-barcoded 5' priming and a J-beta primer mix drove a second PCR of 7 to 11 cycles. TCRdb independently ran MiXCR on the 5' RACE reads; one entry per CDR3 protein. The sample includes around 620,000 distinct CDR3 sequences, 25% to 30% of them seen just once. Input material: blood. The receptor set was obtained from a woman in her seventies in good health.

V and J are TRBV20-1 and TRBJ1-2; D remains unclear. This CDR3 has 15 residues. Trimming took off 2 bases at V and 8 bases at J, with 21 bases between the two ends. Germline lookup yields CDR1 DFQATT and CDR2 SNEGSKA (reference sequence). The chain's CDR3 is CSARSSEASSYGYTF. The CDR3 DNA sequence: TGCAGTGCTAGATCCAGTGAAGCGTCTTCTTACGGCTACACCTTC.

V is TRBV7-6 and J is TRBJ1-2; perhaps TRBD1 as D (6 bases). The CDR3 sequence is 13 residues long. Germline lookup yields CDR1 SGHVS and CDR2 FNYEAQ. Trimming left V 3 bases short and J 4 bases short, with 9 bases between. CDR3: CASSLGAVYGYTF. In DNA, the CDR3 is TGTGCCAGCAGCTTGGGGGCTGTCTATGGCTACACCTTC.

This chain's CDR3 is CASSQVVGGLAGNEQFF. DNA for the CDR3: TGTGCCAGCAGCCAAGTTGTGGGCGGACTAGCGGGCAATGAGCAGTTCTTC. The chain is built from TRBV4-2 and TRBJ2-1; 11 bases are shared with TRBD2. Germline trimming cut 1 base from V and 6 bases from J; bases unmatched to any gene: 8. This CDR3 has 17 amino acids. From germline, CDR1 is LGHNA and CDR2 YNFKEQ.

The chain has TRBV5-1 and TRBJ1-2, with a possible D match to TRBD1 (5 bases). This CDR3 has 13 residues. Germline V gene data show CDR1 as SGHRS and CDR2 as YFSETQ. V gave up 0 bases and J gave up 4 bases, with 7 bases separating them. The CDR3 DNA sequence: TGCGCCAGCAGCTTGGACAGGACCTATGGCTACACCTTC. Translating it yields CASSLDRTYGYTF.

There are a few counts of this clonotype. This chain joins TRBV28 and TRBJ2-5; D might be TRBD1 (6 bases). V lost 5 bases and J 5 bases, leaving 18 bases between the germline ends. This CDR3 is built from 15 residues. Germline V lookup: CDR1 MDHEN, CDR2 SYDVKM. As DNA, the CDR3 is TGTGCCAGCAGTGCAACAGGGATCAGTGGGGAGACCCAGTACTTC. Its protein is CASSATGISGETQYF.

This clonotype came up once. This chain uses TRBV3-1 with TRBJ2-5, with D tentatively TRBD1 (5 bases). The DNA end favors TRBJ2-7, so the J call may be wrong. In germline, CDR1 is LGHDT, CDR2 YNNKEL (reference sequence). This CDR3 contains 17 residues. The CDR3 loop reads CASSQTTEGATLYEQYF. CDR3 coding DNA: TGTGCCAGCAGCCAGACGACGGAAGGGGCGACCCTCTACGAGCAGTACTTC.

V is TRBV5-4 and J is TRBJ1-4; 9 bases are shared with TRBD1. The CDR3 covers 15 residues. V shed 6 bases, J shed 4 bases, and the junction held 7 bases outside the gene matches. CDR1 is SGHNT, CDR2 YYREEE, per germline (reference sequence). This CDR3 reads CASKSGQGNNEKLFF. Written as DNA, the CDR3 is TGTGCCAGCAAATCGGGACAGGGAAATAATGAAAAACTGTTTTTT.

The chain couples TRBV7-9 to TRBJ2-4, with 9 bases aligning to TRBD2. This CDR3 region has 16 residues. Losses at the gene ends were 5 bases for V and 8 bases for J; bases not matched to a gene: 13. Germline CDR1 reads SEHNR; CDR2 reads FQNEAQ (reference sequence). The CDR3 here is CASSAGGGAFDYIQYF. In nucleotides, the CDR3 is TGTGCCAGCAGCGCAGGCGGGGGGGCCTTCGATTACATTCAGTACTTC.

This chain connects TRBV10-3 to TRBJ2-5; a possible D gene is TRBD2 (7 bases). The J call could be wrong; TRBJ2-7 is a better fit for the DNA end. The CDR3 covers 13 residues. In germline, CDR1 is ENHRY, CDR2 SYGVKD. The chain's CDR3 is CASMGGPSYEQYF. In DNA form, the CDR3 reads TGTGCCTCCATGGGGGGGCCCAGCTACGAGCAGTACTTC.

The table lists this clonotype with a few counts. The chain has TRBV10-3 and TRBJ1-3, with D tentatively TRBD1 (5 bases). There are 13 residues in the CDR3. V was clipped by 10 bases and J by 4 bases, with 14 bases between them. Germline V gene data show CDR1 as ENHRY and CDR2 as SYGVKD. As DNA, the CDR3 is TGTGCCACCAGAAAGGACACGGGAAACACCATATATTTT. Translating it yields CATRKDTGNTIYF.

This clonotype appeared a single time. The junction departs from germline at one end; a sequencing error may be responsible. The J gene is TRBJ2-1, the V gene TRBV7-9, with a possible D match to TRBD1 (6 bases). Germline V gene lookup returns CDR1 SEHNR and CDR2 FQNEAQ (reference sequence). CDR3 length equals 13 residues. CDR3 sequence reads: CASSLGQYIEQFF. CDR3 bases: TGTGCCAGCAGCTTGGGACAATACATTGAGCAGTTCTTC. The full variable domain, with the rest looked up from reference TRBV7-9 and TRBJ2-1, is DTGVSQNPRHKITKRGQNVTFRCDPISEHNRLYWYRQTLGQGPEFLTYFQNEAQLEKSRLLSDRFSAERPKGSFSTLEIQRTEQGDSAMYLCASSLGQYIEQFFGPGTRLTVL.

V usage is TRBV4-3 and J usage is TRBJ2-5; 7 bases fit TRBD2. There are 15 residues in the CDR3. Unmatched junction bases numbered 7, after V lost 1 base and J lost 5 bases. The V gene's germline CDR1 is LGHNA and CDR2 YSLEER. The CDR3: CASSQGRTSVETQYF. The CDR3 coding sequence is TGCGCCAGCAGCCAAGGGCGGACTAGTGTGGAGACCCAGTACTTC.

This clonotype has only one observation. The chain couples TRBV4-3 to TRBJ2-2; 14 nucleotides align to TRBD2. Trimming at V came to 4 bases and at J to 3 bases, leaving 7 bases not matched to a gene. This CDR3 spans 18 amino acids. Germline V lookup: CDR1 LGHNA, CDR2 YSLEER. Written as DNA, the CDR3 is TGCGCCAGCAGCCGCTCGACTAGCGGGGGGGCCTACACCGGGGAGCTGTTTTTT. It translates to CASSRSTSGGAYTGELFF.

This clonotype was seen only a few times. The chain combines TRBV7-2 with TRBJ2-1, with D tentatively TRBD2 (7 bases). This CDR3 comprises 15 residues. Trimming took 1 base from V and 3 from J, leaving 10 bases between them. Germline V gives CDR1 SGHTA, CDR2 FQGNSA. The chain's CDR3 is CASSLERGHYNEQFF. CDR3 DNA sequence: TGTGCCAGCAGCTTAGAGCGGGGACACTACAATGAGCAGTTCTTC.

This clonotype turned up a few times. This chain connects TRBV4-1 to TRBJ2-6, with D tentatively TRBD1 (6 bases). The V gene's germline CDR1 is MGHRA and CDR2 YSYEKL. The V gene lost 2 bases and the J gene lost 0 bases, with 14 bases spanning the gap. This CDR3 contains 18 residues. The CDR3 DNA reads as TGCGCCAGCAGCCAATGGGACACACGTTACTCTGGGGCCAACGTCCTGACTTTC. The encoded protein is CASSQWDTRYSGANVLTF.

This clonotype has ten or more counts. The chain joins TRBV12-3 or TRBV12-4 to TRBJ1-2; D remains ambiguous. V lost 6 bases and J lost 8, with 13 bases in between. The CDR3 consists of 12 residues. In DNA form, the CDR3 reads TGTGCCAGCAGCCGGACCGTGGGAGGCTACACCTTC. Protein: CASSRTVGGYTF.

The chain couples TRBV4-3 to TRBJ2-3; 10 nucleotides align to TRBD2. The CDR3 loop spans 15 amino acids. The ends lost 0 bases at V and 4 bases at J; junction bases unmatched: 1. Per the germline V gene, CDR1 is LGHNA and CDR2 is YSLEER. In DNA, the CDR3 is TGCGCCAGCAGCCAAGACAGCGGGGGGGCAGATACGCAGTATTTT. This gives the protein CASSQDSGGADTQYF.

Concerning this clonotype: Germline is not matched at one junction end, which may reflect a read error. The CDR3: CSVVPAGGPTGEPFF. CDR3 bases: TGCAGCGTTGTCCCCGCGGGGGGTCCCACCGGGGAGCCGTTTTTT. The chain couples TRBV29-1 to TRBJ2-2, with TRBD2 identical over 8 bases. CDR1 and CDR2 (germline): SQVTM, ANQGSEA. The CDR3 runs 15 residues.

A remark on this clonotype: At one of its ends the junction is not consistent with the germline gene, which may arise from a read error. V and J are TRBV7-2 and TRBJ1-2; D is unclear. Looked up from germline, CDR1 is SGHTA and CDR2 is FQGNSA. This CDR3 comprises 13 residues. The CDR3 DNA sequence: TGTGCCGGCAGCTTAGACGTAGGAAAGAGCTACACCTTC. Amino acid sequence: CAGSLDVGKSYTF.

This clonotype was found many times. The DNA of the CDR3 is TGTGCCAGCAGACAGGGGGCGGAGACCCAGTACTTC. Amino acid sequence: CASRQGAETQYF. The rearrangement joins TRBV2 to TRBJ2-5; 9 bases map to TRBD1. The V gene end was trimmed by 6 bases and the J gene end by 5 bases; junction bases not matched to a gene: 1. This CDR3 region has 12 residues. CDR1 is SNHLY, CDR2 FYNNEI, per germline.

This clonotype was seen at least ten times. The rearrangement links TRBV7-2 to TRBJ2-7; D tentatively reads TRBD1 or TRBD2 (5 bases each). The CDR3 loop spans 14 amino acids. Germline V gene sequence: CDR1 SGHTA, CDR2 FQGNSA. Trimming left V 3 bases short and J 3 bases short, with 12 bases between. CDR3 sequence: CASSFGTRFYEQYF. The CDR3 nucleotides are TGTGCCAGCAGCTTCGGGACGAGATTCTACGAGCAGTACTTC.

The V and J genes are TRBV4-1 and TRBJ1-1; a weak D match, TRBD1 (5 bases). Germline assignment: CDR1 MGHRA and CDR2 YSYEKL. V was shortened by 3 bases and J by 6 bases, with 14 bases between the two germline ends. The CDR3 spans 14 residues. The CDR3 region is CASSQVQGRAEAFF. The CDR3 bases are TGCGCCAGCAGCCAGGTCCAGGGTAGAGCTGAAGCTTTCTTT.

The chain links TRBV20-1 to TRBJ2-2; 9 bases map to TRBD2. Trimming removed 0 bases from V and 7 bases from J; junction bases left unmatched: 6. Germline CDR1 is DFQATT and CDR2 is SNEGSKA (reference sequence). The CDR3 sequence is 15 residues long. This CDR3 is CSARDLRGGVGELFF. CDR3 nucleotide sequence: TGCAGTGCTAGAGATTTGCGGGGGGGCGTCGGGGAGCTGTTTTTT.

This clonotype was detected only a few times. A junction boundary mismatches the germline segment, possibly from a read error. The chain combines TRBV12-3 or TRBV12-4 with TRBJ2-5; 14 bases fit TRBD2. This CDR3 comprises 18 residues. The CDR3 DNA follows: TGTGCCAGCAGTTTACTCCCGGGACTAGCGGGGGCCTACAATGAGCAGCTCTTC. Amino acid sequence: CASSLLPGLAGAYNEQLF.

This clonotype showed up just a few times. This chain joins TRBV4-3 and TRBJ1-6, with 9 bases aligning to TRBD1. The CDR3 length is 17 residues. The germline V gene encodes CDR1 LGHNA and CDR2 YSLEER. The V gene end was trimmed by 0 bases and the J gene end by 8 bases; junction bases not matched to a gene: 8. The CDR3 protein is CASSQDRRTGVDSPLHF. The CDR3 DNA reads as TGCGCCAGCAGCCAAGATCGGCGGACAGGGGTAGATTCACCCCTCCACTTT.

V is TRBV9 and J is TRBJ1-2, with D unclear. CDR1 SGDLS and CDR2 YYNGEE come from the germline V gene. The CDR3 totals 12 residues. The germline V and J ends were trimmed by 0 bases and 4 bases, with 4 bases remaining between them. This chain's CDR3 is CASSVDVYGYTF. Written as DNA, the CDR3 is TGTGCCAGCAGCGTAGATGTCTATGGCTACACCTTC. The complete variable domain, with remaining parts taken from reference TRBV9 and TRBJ1-2, reads DSGVTQTPKHLITATGQRVTLRCSPRSGDLSVYWYQQSLDQGLQFLIQYYNGEERAKGNILERFSAQQFPDLHSELNLSSLELGDSALYFCASSVDVYGYTFGSGTRLTVV.

The gene calls are TRBV20-1 and TRBJ2-4; weak D call: TRBD2 (7 bases). With 6 bases removed from V and 7 bases from J, the gap between germline ends came to 22 bases. Germline lookup yields CDR1 DFQATT and CDR2 SNEGSKA (reference sequence). CDR3 length equals 15 residues. DNA for the CDR3: TGCAGTGCCCCCTGGGCACAGGGAGGGAGGAACATTCAGTACTTC. Amino acid sequence: CSAPWAQGGRNIQYF.

J is TRBJ2-3 and V is TRBV7-2, with 7 bases matching TRBD2. V lost 4 bases, J lost 6 bases, and 7 bases stayed unmatched. The CDR3 totals 14 residues. Germline-derived CDR1 and CDR2 are SGHTA and FQGNSA. CDR3 in amino acids: CASSSRTRSDTQYF. The CDR3 DNA is TGTGCCAGCAGCTCGCGGACTAGATCCGATACGCAGTATTTT.

The chain joins TRBV19 to TRBJ1-1, with a possible D match to TRBD1 (6 bases). Germline V gene data show CDR1 as LNHDA and CDR2 as SQIVND (reference sequence). The CDR3 has 13 amino acids. Between the trimmed V and J ends, which lost 6 bases and 5 bases, there was a span of 13 bases. The CDR3 loop reads CASSITGSTEAFF. Here the CDR3 DNA reads TGTGCCAGTAGCATTACAGGGAGTACTGAAGCTTTCTTT.

The sample holds many counts of this clonotype. This chain joins TRBV29-1 and TRBJ2-5, with TRBD2 matching 8 bases. Unmatched junction bases numbered 10, after V lost 4 bases and J lost 6 bases. The length of the CDR3 is 14 residues. The germline V gene encodes CDR1 SQVTM and CDR2 ANQGSEA. CDR3 in amino acids: CSVGASGPEKTQYF. The CDR3, as DNA: TGCAGCGTTGGGGCTAGCGGGCCGGAGAAGACCCAGTACTTC.